The 29 T cell receptor beta chains presented below share a single source sample, sequenced in a study of cytomegalovirus exposure and HLA in healthy donors. This PCR relied on a set of 60 Vbeta primers and 13 Jbeta primers. Some clones are missing from TCRdb's copy, which holds only in-frame ones; the method was immunoSEQ multiplex PCR. The sample shows about 170,000 clones, 81% of them seen only once. Input material: PBMCs. The receptors were gathered from a young woman in good health and CMV-seropositive.

CDR3 sequence reads: CASSQVPGGELSYGYTF. The CDR3 bases are TGTGCCAGCAGCCAAGTACCCGGGGGAGAGTTAAGCTATGGCTACACCTTC. The V call is TRBV4-2, the J call TRBJ1-2; D is possibly TRBD1 (5 bases). CDR3 length: 17 amino acids. Germline CDR1 and CDR2: LGHNA and YNFKEQ. V lost 1 base and J lost 4, with 19 bases in between.

The chain couples TRBV5-1 to TRBJ2-2; D is possibly TRBD1 (6 bases). Germline lookup yields CDR1 SGHRS and CDR2 YFSETQ. V lost 8 bases and J 0 bases, leaving 14 bases between the germline ends. The CDR3 spans 15 residues. The CDR3 protein is CASRSTGANTGELFF. As DNA, the CDR3 is TGCGCCAGTCGATCGACAGGCGCGAACACCGGGGAGCTGTTTTTT.

The chain combines TRBV25-1 with TRBJ1-1; D remains ambiguous. V lost 0 bases, J lost 2 bases, and 7 bases lay in between. This CDR3 region has 14 residues. CDR1 and CDR2 from the germline V gene are MGHDK and SYGVNS. Here the CDR3 DNA reads TGTGCCAGCAGTGAATATCGGGATAACACTGAAGCTTTCTTT. Protein product: CASSEYRDNTEAFF.

This rearrangement joins TRBV7-8 to TRBJ1-5; 8 bases map to TRBD1. The trim removed 5 bases at V and 6 bases at J, leaving 9 bases unmatched. Per the germline V gene, CDR1 is SGHVS and CDR2 is FQNEAQ. The CDR3 has 15 amino acids. CDR3 bases: TGTGCCAGCAGCACACCCGGACAGGGCGCTCAGCCCCAGCATTTT. Protein sequence: CASSTPGQGAQPQHF. Based on the CDR3 plus reference TRBV7-8 and TRBJ1-5, the full variable domain is GAGVSQSPRYKVAKRGQDVALRCDPISGHVSLFWYQQALGQGPEFLTYFQNEAQLDKSGLPSDRFFAERPEGSVSTLKIQRTQQEDSAVYLCASSTPGQGAQPQHFGDGTRLSIL.

The chain links TRBV13 to TRBJ1-1; the D gene is possibly TRBD1 (5 bases). The V end was cut by 5 bases, the J end by 5 bases, with 12 bases between. The CDR3 is 13 residues long. Germline V lookup: CDR1 PRHDT, CDR2 FYEKMQ (reference sequence). CDR3 sequence reads: CASSPRGATEAFF. CDR3 DNA: TGTGCCAGCAGCCCCCGCGGGGCTACTGAAGCTTTCTTT.

The J gene is TRBJ2-7, the V gene TRBV9, with TRBD1 matching over 8 bases. Trimming at V came to 0 bases and at J to 6 bases, leaving 2 bases not matched to a gene. Germline CDR1 is SGDLS and CDR2 is YYNGEE. The CDR3 covers 13 residues. In DNA form, the CDR3 reads TGTGCCAGCAGCGTAGGGACAGGGTCCGAGCAGTACTTC. Protein: CASSVGTGSEQYF.

The CDR3 DNA sequence: TGCGCCAGCAGCTCACTAGCGGAGATGTACCAAGAGACCCAGTACTTC. Protein product: CASSSLAEMYQETQYF. The chain employs TRBV5-1 and TRBJ2-5, with 8 nucleotides matching TRBD2. J lost 0 bases, V lost 3 bases, and 7 bases had no gene match. The CDR3 length is 16 residues. CDR1 and CDR2 from the germline V gene are SGHRS and YFSETQ.

In its sample, this clone was seen once. The CDR3 region is CASTRTGDTDTQYF. CDR3 nucleotide sequence: TGCGCCAGCACGAGGACAGGGGACACAGATACGCAGTATTTT. This chain joins TRBV5-1 and TRBJ2-3, with 9 bases fitting TRBD1. This CDR3 is built from 14 residues. Germline values: CDR1 SGHRS, CDR2 YFSETQ. The V and J ends lost 6 bases and 2 bases, in that order; junction bases with no gene match: 4. Supplemented by reference TRBV5-1 and TRBJ2-3, the full variable domain reads KAGVTQTPRYLIKTRGQQVTLSCSPISGHRSVSWYQQTPGQGLQFLFEYFSETQRNKGNFPGRFSGRQFSNSRSEMNVSTLELGDSALYLCASTRTGDTDTQYFGPGTRLTVL.

V is TRBV9 and J is TRBJ2-1, with a possible D match to TRBD1 (6 bases). CDR1 is SGDLS and CDR2 is YYNGEE in the germline V gene. Trimming removed 7 bases from V and 0 bases from J, with 11 bases in between. This CDR3 has 14 residues. Here the CDR3 reads CASATGSSYNEQFF. The CDR3 region has the DNA TGTGCCAGCGCAACAGGGAGCTCCTACAATGAGCAGTTCTTC.

The J gene is TRBJ1-5, the V gene TRBV5-6; no reliable D call. CDR1 and CDR2 from the germline V gene are SGHDT and YYEEEE. Trimming removed 4 bases from V and 6 bases from J, with 11 bases in between. The CDR3 has 13 residues. DNA for the CDR3: TGTGCCAGCAGCAGCGGAAAAACTCAGCCCCAGCATTTT. Translation gives CASSSGKTQPQHF.

The rearrangement links TRBV29-1 to TRBJ2-1; D might be TRBD2 (5 bases). Trimming left V 6 bases short and J 9 bases short, with 18 bases between. Germline loops: CDR1 SQVTM, CDR2 ANQGSEA. CDR3 length: 13 amino acids. CDR3 loop: CSVGGGGVGEQFF. For the CDR3, the DNA is TGCAGCGTAGGCGGTGGAGGAGTGGGTGAGCAGTTCTTC.

The chain has TRBV11-3 and TRBJ2-1, with TRBD1 matching 7 bases. J lost 0 bases, V lost 4 bases, and 6 bases had no gene match. CDR1 is SGHNT, CDR2 YENEEA, per germline. This CDR3 spans 16 amino acids. The CDR3: CASSSSGGSSYNEQFF. The CDR3 DNA reads TGTGCCAGCAGCTCCTCAGGGGGTAGCTCCTACAATGAGCAGTTCTTC.

Of note for this clone: Additional DNA sequences in this sample encode the identical CDR3. This chain joins TRBV14 and TRBJ2-1, with TRBD2 matching over 10 bases. V trimming: 3 bases; J trimming: 4 bases; junction bases outside the gene matches: 6. Germline V CDR1 and CDR2: SGHDN, FVKESK. The CDR3 spans 16 residues. The CDR3 loop is CASSHPRTSGYNEQFF. Here the CDR3 DNA reads TGTGCCAGCAGCCATCCCCGGACTAGCGGATACAATGAGCAGTTCTTC.

The chain links TRBV30 to TRBJ1-5, with D maybe TRBD1 (6 bases). Trimming cost V 1 base and J 1 base, with 8 bases left between them. Germline V gene sequence: CDR1 GTSNPN, CDR2 SVGIG (reference sequence). The CDR3 length is 14 residues. The CDR3 coding sequence is TGTGCCTGGAGTGCAGGGGTAAGCAATCAGCCCCAGCATTTT. Translation gives CAWSAGVSNQPQHF. Variable domain in full (rest from reference TRBV30 and TRBJ1-5): SQTIHQWPATLVQPVGSPLSLECTVEGTSNPNLYWYRQAAGRGLQLLFYSVGIGQISSEVPQNLSASRPQDRQFILSSKKLLLSDSGFYLCAWSAGVSNQPQHFGDGTRLSIL.

V usage is TRBV15 and J usage is TRBJ1-1; D uncertain. V was clipped by 0 bases and J by 10 bases, with 18 bases between them. This CDR3 is 15 amino acids long. Germline V gene lookup returns CDR1 LNHNV and CDR2 YYDKDF (reference sequence). The CDR3 bases are TGTGCCACCAGCAGAGATTCCAGACCGGGTAGTATAGCTTTCTTT. Translation gives CATSRDSRPGSIAFF.

This chain joins TRBV30 and TRBJ1-4; 7 bases map to TRBD1. CDR1 is GTSNPN and CDR2 is SVGIG in the germline V gene (reference sequence). The CDR3 runs 14 residues. The V and J ends lost 1 base and 5 bases, in that order; junction bases with no gene match: 4. CDR3 nucleotides: TGTGCCTGGAGTGCCGGGACAGAAAATGAAAAACTGTTTTTT. Its translation is CAWSAGTENEKLFF.

CDR3 in amino acids: CASSLAGGPPLDIQYF. In DNA, the CDR3 is TGTGCCAGCAGTCTGGCGGGGGGCCCCCCCTTGGACATTCAGTACTTC. V usage is TRBV27 and J usage is TRBJ2-4, with 8 bases aligning to TRBD2. CDR1 and CDR2 (germline): MNHEY, SMNVEV (reference sequence). The CDR3 covers 16 residues. Trimming at V came to 5 bases and at J to 8 bases, leaving 14 bases not matched to a gene.

The chain has TRBV28 and TRBJ2-7; TRBD1 aligns across 8 bases. This CDR3 contains 15 residues. Germline assignment: CDR1 MDHEN and CDR2 SYDVKM. Losses at the gene ends were 6 bases for V and 7 bases for J; bases not matched to a gene: 14. The CDR3 DNA reads TGTGCCAGCAGCTCACCGGGACAGGCCTCGGATGAGCAGTACTTC. It codes for CASSSPGQASDEQYF.

This clone was counted once. This sequence joins TRBV19 and TRBJ1-2, with D uncertain. There are 14 residues in the CDR3. Trimming took 0 bases from V and 8 from J, leaving 13 bases between them. Looked up from germline, CDR1 is LNHDA and CDR2 is SQIVND (reference sequence). In DNA form, the CDR3 reads TGTGCCAGTAGTATAGATCCAAGGCGGCAGGGCTACACCTTC. Translated: CASSIDPRRQGYTF.

The chain uses TRBV5-1 and TRBJ2-2; the match to TRBD2 covers 7 bases. CDR1 and CDR2 from the germline V gene are SGHRS and YFSETQ. Trimming took 4 bases from V and 1 from J; bases not matched to a gene: 4. The CDR3 has 15 residues. In DNA form, the CDR3 reads TGCGCCAGCAGCCCACTAGCGCGGAACACCGGGGAGCTGTTTTTT. This codes for CASSPLARNTGELFF.

The chain carries TRBV19 and TRBJ1-1; the match to TRBD1 covers 7 bases. The germline gives CDR1 LNHDA, CDR2 SQIVND (reference sequence). This CDR3 comprises 15 residues. V lost 4 bases and J lost 1; bases outside the gene matches: 6. DNA of the CDR3: TGTGCCAGTAGTAACCCGGGACAGACGAACACTGAAGCTTTCTTT. Residues: CASSNPGQTNTEAFF.

This chain links TRBV2 with TRBJ2-7; no definite D call. Deletions cut 8 bases from V and 0 bases from J, with 17 bases between. CDR1 SNHLY and CDR2 FYNNEI come from the germline V gene. The CDR3 is 15 residues long. CDR3 sequence: CASRVTAVGSYEQYF. The CDR3, as DNA: TGTGCCAGCCGGGTTACCGCTGTGGGCTCCTACGAGCAGTACTTC.

The gene calls are TRBV10-3 and TRBJ1-1; D gene ambiguous. CDR1 and CDR2 (germline): ENHRY, SYGVKD. The CDR3 is made up of 13 amino acids. V lost 8 bases to trimming and J lost 0 bases, with 10 bases between them. The chain's CDR3 is CAIQAVMNTEAFF. The CDR3 DNA sequence: TGTGCCATCCAGGCAGTCATGAACACTGAAGCTTTCTTT.

The chain joins TRBV30 to TRBJ2-2, with D tentatively TRBD1 (6 bases). From germline, CDR1 is GTSNPN and CDR2 SVGIG (reference sequence). The CDR3 length is 12 residues. V was shortened by 8 bases and J by 3 bases, with 10 bases between the two germline ends. The CDR3 sequence: CALGHDTGELFF. In DNA, the CDR3 is TGTGCCCTGGGACATGACACCGGGGAGCTGTTTTTT. The variable domain in full, completed from reference TRBV30 and TRBJ2-2, reads SQTIHQWPATLVQPVGSPLSLECTVEGTSNPNLYWYRQAAGRGLQLLFYSVGIGQISSEVPQNLSASRPQDRQFILSSKKLLLSDSGFYLCALGHDTGELFFGEGSRLTVL.

The chain recombines TRBV18 with TRBJ1-1; D uncertain. In germline, CDR1 is KGHSH, CDR2 LQKENI. This CDR3 is 15 amino acids long. Deletions cut 2 bases from V and 6 bases from J, with 16 bases between. In nucleotides, the CDR3 is TGTGCCAGCTCACCAATCGGGGAACAGACGTCTGAAGCTTTCTTT. Amino acids: CASSPIGEQTSEAFF.

The rearrangement uses TRBV4-3 and TRBJ1-6; D is possibly TRBD1 (6 bases). V shed 2 bases and J shed 14 bases, with 13 bases lying between them. The CDR3 has 13 amino acids. Germline lookup yields CDR1 LGHNA and CDR2 YSLEER. CDR3 amino acids: CASSQPGQPTLHF. CDR3 in DNA: TGCGCCAGCAGCCAACCAGGACAGCCCACCCTCCACTTT.

The chain is built from TRBV2 and TRBJ2-3; D gene uncertain. Germline assignment: CDR1 SNHLY and CDR2 FYNNEI. V was clipped by 4 bases and J by 0 bases, with 11 bases between them. CDR3 length: 15 residues. DNA of the CDR3: TGTGCCAGCAGTGCTACAGCTGTTAGCACAGATACGCAGTATTTT. It translates to CASSATAVSTDTQYF.

The chain recombines TRBV5-5 with TRBJ1-2, with 8 nucleotides matching TRBD1. Germline loops: CDR1 SGHKS, CDR2 YYEKEE (reference sequence). The V gene end was trimmed by 4 bases and the J gene end by 4 bases; junction bases not matched to a gene: 3. This CDR3 region has 13 residues. The CDR3, as DNA: TGTGCCAGCAGCCACGGACAGGGCTATGGCTACACCTTC. The encoded protein is CASSHGQGYGYTF.

CDR3 sequence: CASSFFMRQNTGELFF. The DNA for the CDR3 is TGTGCCAGCAGCTTTTTCATGCGGCAGAACACCGGGGAGCTGTTTTTT. This chain uses TRBV11-2 with TRBJ2-2; D gene unclear. The CDR3 loop spans 16 amino acids. Germline V gene lookup returns CDR1 SGHAT and CDR2 FQNNGV. The V gene lost 3 bases and the J gene lost 1 base, with 12 bases spanning the gap.